Following are 6 T cell receptor beta chains from one sample sequenced in a study of blood T cell repertoires in COVID-19. Only in-frame clones appear in the TCRdb table, and some are missing; sequencing was by immunoSEQ multiplex PCR. Of over 250,000 clones in the sample, roughly 89% were seen once. Sequenced sample: PBMCs or T cells enriched from blood (not recorded which). The receptors derive from a man aged 40-49 years who had recovered from COVID-19.

The chain recombines TRBV4-3 with TRBJ2-1; 14 bases are shared with TRBD2. Germline V gives CDR1 LGHNA, CDR2 YSLEER. Trimming took 1 base from V and 4 from J; bases not matched to a gene: 9. The CDR3 is 19 amino acids. CDR3 nucleotides: TGCGCCAGCAGCCAAGGTATAGGGACTAGCGGGAGTGTGTACAATGAGCAGTTCTTC. Encoded protein: CASSQGIGTSGSVYNEQFF.

This chain uses TRBV5-6 with TRBJ2-4; D is unclear. Germline CDR1 SGHDT, CDR2 YYEEEE. Trimming left V 2 bases short and J 6 bases short, with 9 bases between. The CDR3 is 13 amino acids. CDR3 sequence: CASSFVAINIQYF. In DNA, the CDR3 is TGTGCCAGCAGCTTCGTAGCTATAAACATTCAGTACTTC. Full variable domain (remainder filled in from reference TRBV5-6 and TRBJ2-4): DAGVTQSPTHLIKTRGQQVTLRCSPKSGHDTVSWYQQALGQGPQFIFQYYEEEERQRGNFPDRFSGHQFPNYSSELNVNALLLGDSALYLCASSFVAINIQYFGAGTRLSVL.

This chain joins TRBV9 and TRBJ1-1; 8 nucleotides align to TRBD1. CDR3 length equals 15 residues. V shed 6 bases and J 4 bases; nucleotides not matched to a gene: 11. Germline V gene lookup returns CDR1 SGDLS and CDR2 YYNGEE. In DNA, the CDR3 is TGTGCCAGCATCCAAGTGACAGGGGCTACCACTGAAGCTTTCTTT. Amino acid sequence: CASIQVTGATTEAFF.

Regarding this clone: At one end, the junction sequence differs from germline, possibly due to a read error. The chain employs TRBV7-7 and TRBJ2-1, with TRBD1 as a possible D gene (6 bases). Looked up from germline, CDR1 is SSHAT and CDR2 is FNYEAQ (reference sequence). This CDR3 region has 13 residues. The CDR3, as DNA: TGTGCTAGCAGCTTGAACAGGGACAATGAGCAGTTCTTC. The encoded protein is CASSLNRDNEQFF.

V usage is TRBV7-9 and J usage is TRBJ2-5; 7 nucleotides align to TRBD1. This CDR3 contains 16 residues. J lost 2 bases, V lost 3 bases, and 9 bases had no gene match. CDR1 SEHNR and CDR2 FQNEAQ come from the germline V gene (reference sequence). The CDR3 coding sequence is TGTGCCAGCAGCTTGAGGGGGCTAGCCGAGCAAGAGACCCAGTACTTC. Protein sequence: CASSLRGLAEQETQYF.

The chain uses TRBV19 and TRBJ1-5, with D tentatively TRBD1 (5 bases). V shed 4 bases and J shed 3 bases, with 16 bases lying between them. Germline assignment: CDR1 LNHDA and CDR2 SQIVND (reference sequence). The CDR3 has 16 amino acids. CDR3 sequence (DNA): TGTGCCAGTAGTAAGGTGGGGCAGGGAAACAATCAGCCCCAGCATTTT. It specifies CASSKVGQGNNQPQHF.